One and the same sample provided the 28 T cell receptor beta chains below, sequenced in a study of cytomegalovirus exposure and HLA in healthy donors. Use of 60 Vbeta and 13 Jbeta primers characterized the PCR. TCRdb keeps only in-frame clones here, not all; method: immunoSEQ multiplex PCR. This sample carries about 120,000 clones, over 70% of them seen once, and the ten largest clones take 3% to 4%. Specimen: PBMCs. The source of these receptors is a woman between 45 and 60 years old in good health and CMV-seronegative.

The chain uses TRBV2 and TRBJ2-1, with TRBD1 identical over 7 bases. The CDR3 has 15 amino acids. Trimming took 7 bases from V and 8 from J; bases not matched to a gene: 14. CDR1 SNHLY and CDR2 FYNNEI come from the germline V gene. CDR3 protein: CASTRYDRAGDEQFF. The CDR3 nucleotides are TGTGCCAGCACCCGCTACGACAGGGCAGGGGATGAGCAGTTCTTC. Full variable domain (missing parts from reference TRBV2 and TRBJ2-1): EPEVTQTPSHQVTQMGQEVILRCVPISNHLYFYWYRQILGQKVEFLVSFYNNEISEKSEIFDDQFSVERPDGSNFTLKIRSTKLEDSAMYFCASTRYDRAGDEQFFGPGTRLTVL.

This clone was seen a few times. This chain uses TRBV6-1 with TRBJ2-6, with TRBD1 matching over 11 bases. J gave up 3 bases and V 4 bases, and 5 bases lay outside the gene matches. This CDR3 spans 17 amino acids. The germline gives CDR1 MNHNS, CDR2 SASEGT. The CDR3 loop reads CASSAGTGGNGANVLTF. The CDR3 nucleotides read TGTGCCAGCAGTGCAGGGACAGGGGGTAATGGGGCCAACGTCCTGACTTTC.

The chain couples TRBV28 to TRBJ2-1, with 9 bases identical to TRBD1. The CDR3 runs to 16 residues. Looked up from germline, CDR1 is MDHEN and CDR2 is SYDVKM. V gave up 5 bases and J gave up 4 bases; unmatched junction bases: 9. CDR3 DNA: TGTGCCAGCAGTCCATGGGGACAGGGTCCGTACAATGAGCAGTTCTTC. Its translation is CASSPWGQGPYNEQFF.

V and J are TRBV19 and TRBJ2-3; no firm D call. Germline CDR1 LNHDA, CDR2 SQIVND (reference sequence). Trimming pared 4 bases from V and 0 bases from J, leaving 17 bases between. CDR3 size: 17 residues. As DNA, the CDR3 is TGTGCCAGTAGTAAGTTCTACCCCTTTACGAGCACAGATACGCAGTATTTT. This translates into CASSKFYPFTSTDTQYF.

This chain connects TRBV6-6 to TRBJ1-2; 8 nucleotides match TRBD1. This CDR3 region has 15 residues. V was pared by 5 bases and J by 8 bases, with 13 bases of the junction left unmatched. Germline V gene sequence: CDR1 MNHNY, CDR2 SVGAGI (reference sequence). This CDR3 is CASSKPRDRGGGYTF. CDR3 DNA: TGTGCCAGCAGTAAGCCCCGAGACAGGGGTGGAGGCTACACCTTC.

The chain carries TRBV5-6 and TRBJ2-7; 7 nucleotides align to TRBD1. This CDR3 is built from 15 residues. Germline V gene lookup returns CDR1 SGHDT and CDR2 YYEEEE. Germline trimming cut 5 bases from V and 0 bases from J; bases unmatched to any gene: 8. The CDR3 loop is CASSNTGEPSYEQYF. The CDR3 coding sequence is TGTGCCAGCAGTAATACAGGGGAACCCTCCTACGAGCAGTACTTC. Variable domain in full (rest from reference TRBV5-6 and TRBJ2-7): DAGVTQSPTHLIKTRGQQVTLRCSPKSGHDTVSWYQQALGQGPQFIFQYYEEEERQRGNFPDRFSGHQFPNYSSELNVNALLLGDSALYLCASSNTGEPSYEQYFGPGTRLTVT.

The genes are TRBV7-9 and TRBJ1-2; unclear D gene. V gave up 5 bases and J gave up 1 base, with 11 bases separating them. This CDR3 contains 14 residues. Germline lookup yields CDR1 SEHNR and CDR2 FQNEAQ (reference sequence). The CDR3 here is CASSRSGDNYGYTF. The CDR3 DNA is TGTGCCAGCAGCCGATCGGGAGATAACTATGGCTACACCTTC. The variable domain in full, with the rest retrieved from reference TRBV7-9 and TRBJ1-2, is DTGVSQNPRHKITKRGQNVTFRCDPISEHNRLYWYRQTLGQGPEFLTYFQNEAQLEKSRLLSDRFSAERPKGSFSTLEIQRTEQGDSAMYLCASSRSGDNYGYTFGSGTRLTVV.

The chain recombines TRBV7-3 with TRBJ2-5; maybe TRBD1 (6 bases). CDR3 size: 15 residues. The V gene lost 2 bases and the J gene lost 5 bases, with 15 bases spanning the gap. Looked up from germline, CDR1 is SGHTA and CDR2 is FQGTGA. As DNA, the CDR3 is TGTGCCAGCAGCTTACATGTAGGGACACCGGAGACCCAGTACTTC. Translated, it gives CASSLHVGTPETQYF. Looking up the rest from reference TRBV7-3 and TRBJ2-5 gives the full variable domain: GAGVSQTPSNKVTEKGKYVELRCDPISGHTALYWYRQSLGQGPEFLIYFQGTGAADDSGLPNDRFFAVRPEGSVSTLKIQRTERGDSAVYLCASSLHVGTPETQYFGPGTRLLVL.

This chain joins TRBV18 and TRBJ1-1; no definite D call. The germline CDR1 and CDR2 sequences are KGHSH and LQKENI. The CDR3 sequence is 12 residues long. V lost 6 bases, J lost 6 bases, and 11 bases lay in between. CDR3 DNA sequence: TGTGCCAGCTCCACAGTAGGCCCTGAAGCTTTCTTT. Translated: CASSTVGPEAFF.

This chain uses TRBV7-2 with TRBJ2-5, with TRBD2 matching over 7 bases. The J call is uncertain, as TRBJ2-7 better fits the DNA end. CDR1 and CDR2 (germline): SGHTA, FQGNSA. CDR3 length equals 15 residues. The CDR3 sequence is CASSSFSGISYEQYF. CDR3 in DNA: TGTGCCAGCAGCTCATTCAGCGGGATATCCTACGAGCAGTACTTC.

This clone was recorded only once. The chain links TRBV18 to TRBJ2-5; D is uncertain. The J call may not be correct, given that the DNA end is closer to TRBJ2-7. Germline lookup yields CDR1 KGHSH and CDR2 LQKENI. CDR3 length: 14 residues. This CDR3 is CASSPQTSSYEQYF. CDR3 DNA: TGTGCCAGCTCACCACAAACCTCATCCTACGAGCAGTACTTC.

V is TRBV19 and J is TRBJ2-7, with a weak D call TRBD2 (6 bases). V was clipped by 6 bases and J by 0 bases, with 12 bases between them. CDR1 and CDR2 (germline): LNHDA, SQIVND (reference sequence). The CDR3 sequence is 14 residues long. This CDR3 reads CASSSGLDSYEQYF. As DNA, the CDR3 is TGTGCCAGTAGCTCGGGACTGGACTCCTACGAGCAGTACTTC.

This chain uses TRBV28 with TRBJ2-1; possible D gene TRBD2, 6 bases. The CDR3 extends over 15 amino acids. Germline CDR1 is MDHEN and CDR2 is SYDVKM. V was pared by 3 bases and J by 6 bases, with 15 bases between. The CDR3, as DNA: TGTGCCAGCAGTTTTTATCGGGAGTACATCAATGAGCAGTTCTTC. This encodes CASSFYREYINEQFF.

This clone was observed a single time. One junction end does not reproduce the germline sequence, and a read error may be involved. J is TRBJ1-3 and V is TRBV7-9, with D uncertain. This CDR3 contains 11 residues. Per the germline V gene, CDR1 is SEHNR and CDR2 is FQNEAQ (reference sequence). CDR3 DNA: TGTTCCAGCAGCACGCAGTCCCCCATATATTTT. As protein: CSSSTQSPIYF.

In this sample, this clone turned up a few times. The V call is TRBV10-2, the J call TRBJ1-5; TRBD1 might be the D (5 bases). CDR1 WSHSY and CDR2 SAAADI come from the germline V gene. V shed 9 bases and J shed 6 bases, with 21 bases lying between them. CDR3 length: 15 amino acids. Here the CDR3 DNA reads TGCGCCAGTCTAACCCGGGGGTATAAGTTTCAGCCCCAGCATTTT. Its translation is CASLTRGYKFQPQHF.

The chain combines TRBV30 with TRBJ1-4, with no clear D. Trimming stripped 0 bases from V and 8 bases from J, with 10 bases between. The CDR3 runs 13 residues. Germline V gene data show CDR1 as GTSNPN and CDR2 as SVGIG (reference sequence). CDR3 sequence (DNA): TGTGCCTGGAGTGTAAGAGGAGTGGAAAAACTGTTTTTT. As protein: CAWSVRGVEKLFF.

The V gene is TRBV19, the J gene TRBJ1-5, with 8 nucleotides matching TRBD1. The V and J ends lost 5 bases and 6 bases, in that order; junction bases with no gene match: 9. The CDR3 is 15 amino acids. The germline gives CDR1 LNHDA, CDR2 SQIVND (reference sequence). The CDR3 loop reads CASSSGTGSGQPQHF. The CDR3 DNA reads TGTGCCAGTAGTTCCGGGACAGGCTCCGGTCAGCCCCAGCATTTT.

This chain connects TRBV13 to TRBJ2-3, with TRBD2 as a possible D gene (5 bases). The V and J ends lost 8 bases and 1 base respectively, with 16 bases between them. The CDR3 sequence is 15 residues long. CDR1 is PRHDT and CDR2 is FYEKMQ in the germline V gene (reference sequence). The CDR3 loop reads CASHPRAVGTDTQYF. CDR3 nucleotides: TGTGCCAGCCACCCGCGGGCAGTTGGCACAGATACGCAGTATTTT.

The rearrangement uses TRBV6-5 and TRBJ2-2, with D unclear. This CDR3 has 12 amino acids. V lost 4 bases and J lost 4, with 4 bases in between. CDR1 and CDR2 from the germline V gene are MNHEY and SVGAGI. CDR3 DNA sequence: TGTGCCAGCAGTTCTGTCACCGGGGAGCTGTTTTTT. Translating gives CASSSVTGELFF.

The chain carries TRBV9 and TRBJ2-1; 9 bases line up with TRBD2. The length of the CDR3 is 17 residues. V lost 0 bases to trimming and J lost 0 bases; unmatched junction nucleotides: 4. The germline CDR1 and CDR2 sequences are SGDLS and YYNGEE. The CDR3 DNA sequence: TGTGCCAGCAGCGTAGCTATAGCGGGGGCCTCCTACAATGAGCAGTTCTTC. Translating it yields CASSVAIAGASYNEQFF. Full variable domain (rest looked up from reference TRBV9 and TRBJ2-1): DSGVTQTPKHLITATGQRVTLRCSPRSGDLSVYWYQQSLDQGLQFLIQYYNGEERAKGNILERFSAQQFPDLHSELNLSSLELGDSALYFCASSVAIAGASYNEQFFGPGTRLTVL.

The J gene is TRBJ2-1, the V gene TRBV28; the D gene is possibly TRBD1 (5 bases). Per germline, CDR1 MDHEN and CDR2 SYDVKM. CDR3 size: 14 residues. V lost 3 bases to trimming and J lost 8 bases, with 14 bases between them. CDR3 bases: TGTGCCAGCAGTTTGTCCCCCAGGGCTTATGAGCAGTTCTTC. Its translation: CASSLSPRAYEQFF.

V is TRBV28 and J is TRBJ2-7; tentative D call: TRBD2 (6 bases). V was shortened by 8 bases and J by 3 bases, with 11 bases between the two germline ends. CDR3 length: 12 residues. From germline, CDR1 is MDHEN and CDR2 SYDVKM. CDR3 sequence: CASGLGGYEQYF. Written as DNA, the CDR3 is TGTGCCAGCGGCCTCGGGGGCTACGAGCAGTACTTC.

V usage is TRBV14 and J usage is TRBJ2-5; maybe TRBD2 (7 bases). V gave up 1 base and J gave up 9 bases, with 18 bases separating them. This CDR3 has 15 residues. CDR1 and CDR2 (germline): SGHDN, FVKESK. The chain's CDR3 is CASSQGEGGYEAQYF. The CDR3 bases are TGTGCCAGCAGCCAAGGAGAGGGGGGGTACGAGGCCCAGTACTTC.

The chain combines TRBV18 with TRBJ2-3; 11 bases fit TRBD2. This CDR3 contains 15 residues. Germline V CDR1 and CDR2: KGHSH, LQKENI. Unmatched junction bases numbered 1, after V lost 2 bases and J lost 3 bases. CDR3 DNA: TGTGCCAGCTCACCAGCTAGCGGGAGGACAGATACGCAGTATTTT. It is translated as CASSPASGRTDTQYF.

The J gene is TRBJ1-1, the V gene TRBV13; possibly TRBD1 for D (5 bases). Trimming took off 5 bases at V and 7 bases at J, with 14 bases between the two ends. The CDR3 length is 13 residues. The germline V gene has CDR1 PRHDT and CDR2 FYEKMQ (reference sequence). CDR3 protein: CASSAGHGIEAFF. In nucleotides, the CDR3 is TGTGCCAGCAGCGCCGGACATGGCATTGAAGCTTTCTTT. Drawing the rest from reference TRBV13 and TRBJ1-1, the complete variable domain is AAGVIQSPRHLIKEKRETATLKCYPIPRHDTVYWYQQGPGQDPQFLISFYEKMQSDKGSIPDRFSAQQFSDYHSELNMSSLELGDSALYFCASSAGHGIEAFFGQGTRLTVV.

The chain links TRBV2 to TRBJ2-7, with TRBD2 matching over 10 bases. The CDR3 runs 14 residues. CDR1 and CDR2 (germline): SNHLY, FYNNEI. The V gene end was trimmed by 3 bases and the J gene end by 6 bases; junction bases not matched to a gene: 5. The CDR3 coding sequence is TGTGCCAGCAGTGATGGACTAGCGGATTCCGAGCAGTACTTC. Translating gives CASSDGLADSEQYF.

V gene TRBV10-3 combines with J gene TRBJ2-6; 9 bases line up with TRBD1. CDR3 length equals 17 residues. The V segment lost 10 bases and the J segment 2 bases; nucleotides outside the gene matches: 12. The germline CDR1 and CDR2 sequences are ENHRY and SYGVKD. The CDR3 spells CATTRQGGSPGANVLTF. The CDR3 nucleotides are TGTGCCACCACTCGACAGGGGGGATCCCCTGGGGCCAACGTCCTGACTTTC.

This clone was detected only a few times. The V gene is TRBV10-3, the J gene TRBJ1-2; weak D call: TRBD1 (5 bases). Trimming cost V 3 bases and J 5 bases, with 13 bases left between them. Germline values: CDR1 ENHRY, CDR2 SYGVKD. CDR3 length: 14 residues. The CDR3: CAISDTPDRYGYTF. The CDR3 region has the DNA TGTGCCATCAGTGATACCCCCGACAGATATGGCTACACCTTC.